The rows below give T cell receptor beta chains drawn from one sample of a study of T cells after yellow fever vaccination. TCRdb itself ran the 5' RACE reads through MiXCR, one entry per CDR3 protein. Of around 400,000 distinct CDR3 sequences detected, more than 9% appear once; the ten largest clones hold less than 20%. The sample consisted of PBMCs, taken on the day of the first yellow fever vaccination. The receptor source for this set is a man aged 18 to 29 who received the YFV17D yellow fever vaccine. The CDR3 runs from the conserved cysteine through the conserved F or W. A D gene is named only where the DNA matches it firmly. Clone size, where shown, is once, few, many, or a class for clones that have expanded.

abundance: -; j_gene: TRBJ2-3; v_gene: TRBV6-4; d_gene: -; CDR3aa: CASSDSLDYGSTDTQYF; CDR3nt: TGTGCCAGCAGTGACTCTTTAGACTACGGGTCCACAGATACGCAGTATTTT
abundance: few; j_gene: TRBJ2-2; v_gene: TRBV20-1; d_gene: -; CDR3aa: CSATSRLAGELFF; CDR3nt: TGCAGTGCCACTAGTCGTCTTGCCGGGGAGCTGTTTTTT
abundance: -; j_gene: TRBJ2-6; v_gene: TRBV11-1; d_gene: -; CDR3aa: CASSSSIKRGTFSGANVLTF; CDR3nt: TGTGCCAGCAGCTCATCGATTAAACGGGGCACCTTCTCTGGGGCCAACGTCCTGACTTTC
abundance: -; j_gene: TRBJ2-2; v_gene: TRBV29-1; d_gene: -; CDR3aa: CSVEGRATGELFF; CDR3nt: TGCAGCGTTGAGGGCAGGGCAACCGGGGAGCTGTTTTTT
abundance: few; j_gene: TRBJ1-2; v_gene: TRBV5-1; d_gene: -; CDR3aa: CASNALGGRSYGYTF; CDR3nt: TGCGCCAGCAATGCACTTGGGGGCCGGTCCTATGGCTACACCTTC
abundance: few; j_gene: TRBJ2-2; v_gene: TRBV10-3; d_gene: -; CDR3aa: CAISEGNTGELFF; CDR3nt: TGTGCCATCAGTGAGGGGAACACCGGGGAGCTGTTTTTT
abundance: -; j_gene: TRBJ1-6; v_gene: TRBV18; d_gene: -; CDR3aa: CASSPPEGLNSPLHF; CDR3nt: TGTGCCAGCTCACCACCGGAGGGGTTGAATTCACCCCTCCACTTT
abundance: few; j_gene: TRBJ2-7; v_gene: TRBV10-3; d_gene: TRBD1; CDR3aa: CAISSSTGEGWDEQYF; CDR3nt: TGTGCCATCAGTTCAAGTACAGGGGAAGGTTGGGACGAGCAGTACTTC
abundance: few; j_gene: TRBJ1-1; v_gene: TRBV5-6; d_gene: -; CDR3aa: CASRNPRQANTEAFF; CDR3nt: TGTGCCAGCAGAAACCCGCGACAGGCAAACACTGAAGCTTTCTTT
abundance: many; j_gene: TRBJ1-2; v_gene: TRBV12-3/TRBV12-4; d_gene: -; CDR3aa: CASSLLVTNYGYTF; CDR3nt: TGTGCCAGCAGTTTATTGGTTACTAACTATGGCTACACCTTC
abundance: -; j_gene: TRBJ1-5; v_gene: TRBV28; d_gene: -; CDR3aa: CASTRGQNNQPQHF; CDR3nt: TGTGCCAGCACCCGGGGGCAGAACAATCAGCCCCAGCATTTT
abundance: few; j_gene: TRBJ1-4; v_gene: TRBV12-3/TRBV12-4; d_gene: TRBD1; CDR3aa: CASSFGATGRTGSEKLFF; CDR3nt: TGTGCCAGCAGTTTCGGGGCTACAGGACGGACAGGGAGTGAAAAACTGTTTTTT
abundance: -; j_gene: TRBJ1-6; v_gene: TRBV12-3/TRBV12-4; d_gene: TRBD1; CDR3aa: CASSLRGQDSPLHF; CDR3nt: TGTGCCAGCAGTTTAAGGGGGCAAGATTCACCCCTCCACTTT
abundance: -; j_gene: TRBJ1-1; v_gene: TRBV29-1; d_gene: -; CDR3aa: CSVASTRAFF; CDR3nt: TGCAGCGTTGCCTCAACGAGGGCTTTCTTT
abundance: few; j_gene: TRBJ2-5; v_gene: TRBV7-9; d_gene: -; CDR3aa: CASSLDGSTETQYF; CDR3nt: TGTGCCAGCAGCCTAGACGGGTCAACGGAGACCCAGTACTTC
abundance: -; j_gene: TRBJ1-1; v_gene: TRBV5-1; d_gene: -; CDR3aa: CASSLLGQINTEAFF; CDR3nt: TGCGCCAGCAGCTTGCTAGGACAGATTAACACTGAAGCTTTCTTT
abundance: few; j_gene: TRBJ2-3; v_gene: TRBV29-1; d_gene: TRBD1; CDR3aa: CSVSRTGGPTDTQYF; CDR3nt: TGCAGCGTGTCCCGGACAGGGGGCCCCACAGATACGCAGTATTTT
abundance: many; j_gene: TRBJ2-1; v_gene: TRBV6-2/TRBV6-3; d_gene: TRBD2; CDR3aa: CASSAGLVYYNEQFF; CDR3nt: TGTGCCAGCAGTGCGGGACTAGTTTACTACAATGAGCAGTTCTTC
abundance: -; j_gene: TRBJ2-3; v_gene: TRBV5-1; d_gene: TRBD1; CDR3aa: CASSTDRFTDTQYF; CDR3nt: TGCGCCAGCAGCACGGACAGGTTCACAGATACGCAGTATTTT
abundance: -; j_gene: TRBJ2-6; v_gene: TRBV30; d_gene: -; CDR3aa: CAWSDGPGANVLTF; CDR3nt: TGTGCCTGGAGCGACGGCCCTGGGGCCAACGTCCTGACTTTC